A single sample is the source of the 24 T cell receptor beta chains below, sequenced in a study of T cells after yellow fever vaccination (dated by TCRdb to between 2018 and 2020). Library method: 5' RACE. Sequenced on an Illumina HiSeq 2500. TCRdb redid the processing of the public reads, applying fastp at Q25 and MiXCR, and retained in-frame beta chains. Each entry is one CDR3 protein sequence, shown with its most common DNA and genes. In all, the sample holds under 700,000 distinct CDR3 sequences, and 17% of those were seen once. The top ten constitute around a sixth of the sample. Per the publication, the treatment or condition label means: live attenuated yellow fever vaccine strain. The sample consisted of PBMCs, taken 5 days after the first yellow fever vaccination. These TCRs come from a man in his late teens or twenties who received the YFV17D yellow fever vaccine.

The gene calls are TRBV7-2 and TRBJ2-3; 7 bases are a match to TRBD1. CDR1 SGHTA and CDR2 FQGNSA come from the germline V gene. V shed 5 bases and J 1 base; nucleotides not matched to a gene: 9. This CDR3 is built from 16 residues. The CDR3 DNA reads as TGTGCCAGCAGCCCCACCTGGACAGGAGGCACAGATACGCAGTATTTT. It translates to CASSPTWTGGTDTQYF.

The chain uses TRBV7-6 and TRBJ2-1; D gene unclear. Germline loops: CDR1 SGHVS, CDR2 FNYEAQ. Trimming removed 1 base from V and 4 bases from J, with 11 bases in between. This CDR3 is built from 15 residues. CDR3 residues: CASSLVGAEYNEQFF. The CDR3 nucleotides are TGTGCCAGCAGCTTAGTCGGCGCCGAATACAATGAGCAGTTCTTC.

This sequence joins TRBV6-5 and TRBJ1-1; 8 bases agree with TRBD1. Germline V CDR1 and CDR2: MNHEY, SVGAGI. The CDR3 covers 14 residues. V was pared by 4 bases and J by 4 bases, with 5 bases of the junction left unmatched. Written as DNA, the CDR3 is TGTGCCAGCAGTTCCCGGACAGGGCTCACTGAAGCTTTCTTT. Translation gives CASSSRTGLTEAFF.

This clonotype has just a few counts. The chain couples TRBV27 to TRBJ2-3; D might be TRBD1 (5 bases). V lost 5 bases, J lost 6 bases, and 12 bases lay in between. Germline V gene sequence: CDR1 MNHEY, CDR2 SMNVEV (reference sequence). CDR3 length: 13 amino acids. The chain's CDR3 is CASSPTHRDTQYF. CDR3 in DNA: TGTGCCAGCAGTCCCACCCACAGGGATACGCAGTATTTT.

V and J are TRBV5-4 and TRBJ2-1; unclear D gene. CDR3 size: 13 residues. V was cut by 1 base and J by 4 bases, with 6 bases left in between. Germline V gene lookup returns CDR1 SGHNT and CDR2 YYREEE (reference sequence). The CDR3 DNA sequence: TGTGCCAGCAGCTTGAAAGGGTACAATGAGCAGTTCTTC. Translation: CASSLKGYNEQFF.

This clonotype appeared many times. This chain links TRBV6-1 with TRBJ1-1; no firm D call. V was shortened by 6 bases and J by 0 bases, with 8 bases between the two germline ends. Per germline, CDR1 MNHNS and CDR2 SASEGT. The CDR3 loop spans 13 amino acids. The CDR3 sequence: CASRRGVNTEAFF. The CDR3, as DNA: TGTGCCAGCAGGAGAGGAGTGAACACTGAAGCTTTCTTT.

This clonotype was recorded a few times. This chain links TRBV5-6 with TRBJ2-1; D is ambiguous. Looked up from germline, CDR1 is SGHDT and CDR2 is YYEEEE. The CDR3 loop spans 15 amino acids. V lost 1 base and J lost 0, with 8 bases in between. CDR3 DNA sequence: TGTGCCAGCAGCTTGCCGTATAGCTCCTACAATGAGCAGTTCTTC. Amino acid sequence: CASSLPYSSYNEQFF.

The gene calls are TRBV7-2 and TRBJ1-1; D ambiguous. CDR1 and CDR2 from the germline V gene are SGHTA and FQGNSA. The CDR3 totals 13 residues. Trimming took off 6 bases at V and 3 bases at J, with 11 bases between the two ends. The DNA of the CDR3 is TGTGCCAGCAGAGGTAATGGCTACACTGAAGCTTTCTTT. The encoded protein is CASRGNGYTEAFF.

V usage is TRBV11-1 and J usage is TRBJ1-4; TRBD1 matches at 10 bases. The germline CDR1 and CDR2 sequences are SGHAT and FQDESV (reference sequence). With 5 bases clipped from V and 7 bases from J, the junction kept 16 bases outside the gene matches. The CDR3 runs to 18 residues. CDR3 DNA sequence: TGTGCCAGCAGCCCTACACCGGGACAGGGGATGGAGAGTGAAAAACTGTTTTTT. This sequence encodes CASSPTPGQGMESEKLFF.

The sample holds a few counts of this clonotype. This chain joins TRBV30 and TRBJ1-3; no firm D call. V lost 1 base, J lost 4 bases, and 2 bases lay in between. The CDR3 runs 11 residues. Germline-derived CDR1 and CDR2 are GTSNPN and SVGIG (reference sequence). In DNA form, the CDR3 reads TGTGCCTGGAGTGGGGGAAACACCATATATTTT. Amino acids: CAWSGGNTIYF.

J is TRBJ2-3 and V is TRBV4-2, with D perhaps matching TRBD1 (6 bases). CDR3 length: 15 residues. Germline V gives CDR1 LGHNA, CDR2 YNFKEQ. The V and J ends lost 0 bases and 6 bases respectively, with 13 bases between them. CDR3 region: CASSQEDRGADTQYF. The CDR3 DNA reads TGTGCCAGCAGCCAAGAGGACAGAGGGGCGGATACGCAGTATTTT.

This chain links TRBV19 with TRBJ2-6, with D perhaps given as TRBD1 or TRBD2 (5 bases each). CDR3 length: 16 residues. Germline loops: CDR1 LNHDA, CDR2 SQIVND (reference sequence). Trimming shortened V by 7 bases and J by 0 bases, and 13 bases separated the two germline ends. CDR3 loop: CASIRGRGSGANVLTF. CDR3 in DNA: TGTGCCAGTATTCGGGGACGGGGCTCTGGGGCCAACGTCCTGACTTTC.

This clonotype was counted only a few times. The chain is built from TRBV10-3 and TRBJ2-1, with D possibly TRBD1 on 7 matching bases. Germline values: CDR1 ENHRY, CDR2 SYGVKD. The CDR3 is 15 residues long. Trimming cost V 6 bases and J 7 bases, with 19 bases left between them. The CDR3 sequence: CAIRSIGGGKNEQFF. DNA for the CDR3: TGTGCCATCAGGAGCATAGGGGGCGGGAAAAATGAGCAGTTCTTC.

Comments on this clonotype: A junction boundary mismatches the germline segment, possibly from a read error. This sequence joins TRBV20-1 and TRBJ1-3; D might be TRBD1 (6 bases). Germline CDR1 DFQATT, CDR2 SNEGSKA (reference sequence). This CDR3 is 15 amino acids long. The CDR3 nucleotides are TGCAGTGCTAGTAGGGGACAACGCTCTGGAATCACCATATATTTT. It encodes CSASRGQRSGITIYF.

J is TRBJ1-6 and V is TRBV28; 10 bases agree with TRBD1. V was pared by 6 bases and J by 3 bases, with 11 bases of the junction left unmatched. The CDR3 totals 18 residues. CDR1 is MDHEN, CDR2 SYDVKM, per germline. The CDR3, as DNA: TGTGCCAGCAGACGCGGGACAGGGGTTAAAATCTATAATTCACCCCTCCACTTT. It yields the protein CASRRGTGVKIYNSPLHF.

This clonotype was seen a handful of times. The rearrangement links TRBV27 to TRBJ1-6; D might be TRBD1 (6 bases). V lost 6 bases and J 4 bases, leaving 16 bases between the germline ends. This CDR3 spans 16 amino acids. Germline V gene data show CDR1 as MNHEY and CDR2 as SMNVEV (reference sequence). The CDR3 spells CASSPLRGQYNSPLHF. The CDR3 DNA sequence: TGTGCCAGCAGCCCCCTGCGCGGACAGTATAATTCACCCCTCCACTTT.

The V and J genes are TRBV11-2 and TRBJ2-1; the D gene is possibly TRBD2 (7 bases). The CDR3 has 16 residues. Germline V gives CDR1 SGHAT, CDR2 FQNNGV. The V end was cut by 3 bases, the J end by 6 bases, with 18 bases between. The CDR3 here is CASSLSGGPSLNEQFF. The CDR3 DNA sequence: TGTGCCAGCAGCTTGTCCGGGGGGCCCTCTCTCAATGAGCAGTTCTTC.

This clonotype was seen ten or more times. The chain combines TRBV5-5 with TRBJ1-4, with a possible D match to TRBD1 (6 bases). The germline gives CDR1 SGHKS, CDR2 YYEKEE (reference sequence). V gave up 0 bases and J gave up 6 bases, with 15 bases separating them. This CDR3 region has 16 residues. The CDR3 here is CASSLAPGRGDEKLFF. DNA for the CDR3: TGTGCCAGCAGCTTGGCTCCAGGCAGGGGTGATGAAAAACTGTTTTTT.

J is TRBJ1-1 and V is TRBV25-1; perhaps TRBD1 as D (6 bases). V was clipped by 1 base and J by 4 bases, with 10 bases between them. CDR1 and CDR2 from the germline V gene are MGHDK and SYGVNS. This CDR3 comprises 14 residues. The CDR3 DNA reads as TGTGCCAGCAGTGAATTTGGGGGCGGCACTGAAGCTTTCTTT. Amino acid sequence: CASSEFGGGTEAFF.

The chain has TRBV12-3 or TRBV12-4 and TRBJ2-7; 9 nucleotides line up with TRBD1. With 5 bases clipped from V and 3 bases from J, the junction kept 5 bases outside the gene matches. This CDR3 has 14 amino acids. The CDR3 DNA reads TGTGCCAGCAGTGCCGGGACAGGGAACTACGAGCAGTACTTC. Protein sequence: CASSAGTGNYEQYF.

CDR3 nucleotide sequence: TGTGCCAGCAGTTTGCGGAGCCAAGAGACCCAGTACTTC. This translates into CASSLRSQETQYF. The genes are TRBV12-3 or TRBV12-4 and TRBJ2-5; D not resolved. Deletions cut 3 bases from V and 1 base from J, with 6 bases between. The CDR3 is 13 amino acids.

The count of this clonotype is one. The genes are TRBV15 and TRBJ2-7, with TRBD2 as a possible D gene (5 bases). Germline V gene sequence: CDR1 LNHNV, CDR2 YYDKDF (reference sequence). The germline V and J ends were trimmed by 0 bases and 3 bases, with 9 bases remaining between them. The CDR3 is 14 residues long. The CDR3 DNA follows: TGTGCCACCAGCAGAGATATCGGGAACTACGAGCAGTACGTC. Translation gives CATSRDIGNYEQYV.

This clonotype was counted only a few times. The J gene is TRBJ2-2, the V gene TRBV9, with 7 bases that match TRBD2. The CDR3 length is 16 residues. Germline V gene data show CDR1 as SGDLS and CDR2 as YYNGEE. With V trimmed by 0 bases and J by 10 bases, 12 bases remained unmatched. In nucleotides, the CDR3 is TGTGCCAGCAGCGTAGGGGGACTACTCACCGGCTCGGAGCTGTTTTTT. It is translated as CASSVGGLLTGSELFF.

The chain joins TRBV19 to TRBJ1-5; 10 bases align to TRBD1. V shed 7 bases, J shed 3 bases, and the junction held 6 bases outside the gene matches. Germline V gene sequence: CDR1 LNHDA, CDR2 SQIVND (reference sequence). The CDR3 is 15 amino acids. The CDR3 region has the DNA TGTGCCAGTACCTCGGGACAGGGGCCCAATCAGCCCCAGCATTTT. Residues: CASTSGQGPNQPQHF.